The subject of this entry is one T cell receptor (beta chain). Looked up from germline, CDR1 is WNHNN and CDR2 is SYGVQD (reference sequence). The length of the CDR3 is 13 residues. The ends were cut back, 4 bases at V and 10 bases at J, with 11 bases in the middle. As processed by the authors: Reference gene primer amplification in the assay estimated nucleated cell counts. Sequencing was performed with immunoSEQ multiplex PCR; in TCRdb, only in-frame clones are kept and a portion is missing. The V and J calls and clone size were taken over from that table, and D and trimming were inferred from the DNA. The sample lists roughly 130,000 clones, 87% occurring once. The data were obtained in a study of blood T cell repertoires in COVID-19.

This TCR came from a woman aged 55 to 70 with acute or convalescent COVID-19. The sample was peripheral blood. The chain recombines TRBV10-1 with TRBJ1-6, with a possible D match to TRBD1 (6 bases). In DNA, the CDR3 is TGCGCCAGCAGTGTGACAACAGGGTCACCCCTCCACTTT. Translation: CASSVTTGSPLHF.